This is a list of T cell receptor beta chains from one sample in a study of patients and donors after allogeneic stem cell transplantation. TCRdb re-called the RT-PCR reads with MiXCR, one entry per CDR3 protein. The table records about 150,000 distinct CDR3 sequences, over 35% of them present only once. Material for sequencing was blood, either unsorted or a sorted T cell fraction (not recorded which). All receptors come from a human donor who was either an allogeneic HSCT recipient or a stem cell or donor lymphocyte infusion donor (not recorded which). It is not recorded whose cells these are; they may come from a transplant donor. CDR3s include the opening cysteine and the closing phenylalanine or tryptophan. The D gene is left open where the match is weak. Part of the rows lack a size; the others show once, few, many or a class for expanded clones.

>few|15|TRBJ1-4|TRBV12-3/TRBV12-4|.
TGTGCCAGCAGTTGGGCAGCGAGACTCTCGGAAAAACTGTTTTTT
CASSWAARLSEKLFF
>few|16|TRBJ2-7|TRBV5-8|.
TGTGCCAGCAGCTTGCCTTATAGCGTCGCCTCCTACGAGCAGTACTTC
CASSLPYSVASYEQYF
>.|13|TRBJ1-1|TRBV10-2|TRBD1
TGCGCCAGCCGGGACAGGGTGAACACTGAAGCTTTCTTT
CASRDRVNTEAFF
>.|16|TRBJ2-2|TRBV6-5|.
TGTGCCAGCAGTTACCTTATAGGAATGTACACCGGGGAGCTGTTTTTT
CASSYLIGMYTGELFF
>few|15|TRBJ2-1|TRBV9|TRBD2
TGTGCCTCCGGGGCTAGCGGGGGCCTGTACAATGAGCAGTTCTTC
CASGASGGLYNEQFF
>few|15|TRBJ1-1|TRBV14|.
TGTGCCAGCAGCCAAATTGAACCTTCGAACACTGAAGCTTTCTTT
CASSQIEPSNTEAFF
>few|14|TRBJ1-1|TRBV5-1|.
TGCGCCAGCAGCTTGGCCCCAGGAAGGACTGAAGCTTTCTTT
CASSLAPGRTEAFF
>.|14|TRBJ2-3|TRBV7-9|.
TGTGCCAGCAGCCCGACAGTAAGCACAGATACGCAGTATTTT
CASSPTVSTDTQYF
>once|14|TRBJ2-7|TRBV4-3|.
TGCGCCAGCAGCCAACTGACAGCCTCCTACGAGCAGTACTTC
CASSQLTASYEQYF
>few|13|TRBJ1-6|TRBV20-1|.
TGCAGTGCTACCAACAGGGTATCTTCACCCCTCCACTTT
CSATNRVSSPLHF
>few|14|TRBJ1-4|TRBV5-1|.
TGCGCCACCCCGGAGACAGCTCGGAATGAAAAACTGTTTTTT
CATPETARNEKLFF
>many|13|TRBJ1-2|TRBV6-5|.
TGTGCCAGCAGGCTCCCCGGAACCTATGGCTACACCTTC
CASRLPGTYGYTF
>.|14|TRBJ1-1|TRBV20-1|TRBD1
TGCAGTGCTAGACCGGGACAGTCGAACACTGAAGCTTTCTTT
CSARPGQSNTEAFF
>.|14|TRBJ1-1|TRBV14|.
TGTGCCAGCAGCCAAGATAGGCGGCAGGGGGAAGCTTTCTTT
CASSQDRRQGEAFF
>.|13|TRBJ2-5|TRBV5-1|.
TGCGCCAGCAGCTTGGCCTGGGGGGAGACCCAGTACTTC
CASSLAWGETQYF
>.|13|TRBJ2-1|TRBV2|.
TGTGCCAGCAGTGAATTAGAATTGGCAGGGTTCCTCTTC
CASSELELAGFLF
>few|14|TRBJ1-6|TRBV28|.
TGTGCCAGCAGCTCCGCCCCCCGAACTTCACCCCTCCACTTT
CASSSAPRTSPLHF
>.|15|TRBJ1-4|TRBV9|TRBD1
TGTGCCAGCAGCGTAGGGCCGGGACAGGATGAAAAACTGTTTTTT
CASSVGPGQDEKLFF
>.|14|TRBJ2-2|TRBV25-1|TRBD2
TGTGCCAGCAGGGGACTAGAGAACACCGGGGAGCTGTTTTTT
CASRGLENTGELFF
>few|12|TRBJ2-1|TRBV3-1|.
TGTGCCAGCAGCCCCCAGGGCGTTGAGCAGTTCTTC
CASSPQGVEQFF
>.|15|TRBJ2-3|TRBV9|.
TGTGCCAGCAGCCCGACCGGGATCCCCACAGATACGCAGTATTTT
CASSPTGIPTDTQYF
>few|11|TRBJ1-3|TRBV20-1|.
TGCAGTGCATGGGCGGGGAACACCATATATTTT
CSAWAGNTIYF
>.|14|TRBJ2-3|TRBV6-1|TRBD1
TGTGCCAGCAGTAAGGGGGACAGCTCAGATACGCAGTATTTT
CASSKGDSSDTQYF
>.|14|TRBJ2-5|TRBV12-3/TRBV12-4|.
TGTGCCAGCAGCCATCGGGGGGCTCAAGAGACCCAGTACTTC
CASSHRGAQETQYF
>.|15|TRBJ1-1|TRBV20-1|TRBD1
TGCAGTGCTGGGAGCAGGGGGCTGGGTAGCACTGAAGCTTTCTTT
CSAGSRGLGSTEAFF
>few|16|TRBJ2-3|TRBV12-3/TRBV12-4|.
TGTGCCAGCAGTTTAAAGGCTAGCGACCTCACAGATACGCAGTATTTT
CASSLKASDLTDTQYF
>.|15|TRBJ1-2|TRBV28|.
TGTGCCAGCAGTTTATATGGGACGGTTAACTATGGCTACACCTTC
CASSLYGTVNYGYTF
>.|15|TRBJ2-1|TRBV24-1|.
TGTGCCACCAGTGTCGGGGCGAGCTCCTACAATGAGCAGTTCTTC
CATSVGASSYNEQFF
>few|15|TRBJ1-6|TRBV3-1|.
TGTGCCAGCAGCACGACTTGGGGCAGTCCTTCACCCCTCCACTTT
CASSTTWGSPSPLHF
>once|14|TRBJ1-2|TRBV2|.
TGTGCCAGCAGACTATTCAGACAAGGAGATGGCTACACCTTC
CASRLFRQGDGYTF
>few|15|TRBJ1-3|TRBV12-3/TRBV12-4|.
TGTGCCAGCAGATCCGGTGGGGGGCTAGGAAACACCATATATTTT
CASRSGGGLGNTIYF
>.|15|TRBJ1-2|TRBV7-2|.
TGTGCCAGCAGAAATTCCGGGACGGCTAACTATGGCTACACCTTC
CASRNSGTANYGYTF
>.|13|TRBJ2-3|TRBV20-1|.
TGCAGTGCTAGAGATTGGAGGGGGGATACGCAGTATTTT
CSARDWRGDTQYF
>.|15|TRBJ2-3|TRBV2|.
TGTGCCAGCAGTGAATACCAAACTAGCACAGATACGCAGTATTTT
CASSEYQTSTDTQYF
>.|11|TRBJ2-1|TRBV18|.
TGTGCCAGCTCGAGGTGCAATGAGCAGTTCTTC
CASSRCNEQFF
>few|16|TRBJ1-5|TRBV6-6|.
TGTGCCAGCAGTTACGGGGGGGACACCATCAATCAGCCCCAGCATTTT
CASSYGGDTINQPQHF
>.|13|TRBJ1-6|TRBV28|.
TGTGCCAGCAGGGGCCAGGGGTATTCACCCCTCCACTTT
CASRGQGYSPLHF
>few|14|TRBJ1-2|TRBV9|.
.
CASSVAPGTGGPTF
>few|15|TRBJ1-1|TRBV27|TRBD1
TGTGCCAGCAGTCCTAGGACAGGCTCGGTCACTGAAGCTTTCTTT
CASSPRTGSVTEAFF
>.|15|TRBJ2-1|TRBV5-1|.
TGCTCCAGCAGCTTTGGGGCCAGCTCCTACAATGAGCAGTTCTTC
CSSSFGASSYNEQFF
>.|15|TRBJ2-3|TRBV12-3/TRBV12-4|.
TGTGCCAGCAGTTCCGGGACAACACTCACAGATACGCAGTATTTT
CASSSGTTLTDTQYF
>few|15|TRBJ1-3|TRBV20-1|.
TGCAGTGCTAAAGGACACCTTATAGGTGGAAACACCATATATTTT
CSAKGHLIGGNTIYF
>.|16|TRBJ1-2|TRBV11-2|.
TGTGCCAGCAGCCCCATGGGCAGGGGCTTTAACTATGGCTACACCTTC
CASSPMGRGFNYGYTF
>few|17|TRBJ1-1|TRBV12-3/TRBV12-4|TRBD1
TGTGCCAGCAGTGAACCCGCCGGACAGGGTTCGAACACTGAAGCTTTCTTT
CASSEPAGQGSNTEAFF
>.|14|TRBJ1-2|TRBV6-2/TRBV6-3|.
TGTGCCAGCAGCTCCTTGTGGGACTACTATGGCTACACCTTC
CASSSLWDYYGYTF
>once|15|TRBJ2-7|TRBV6-2/TRBV6-3|.
TGTGCCAGCAGTTACGGGTCGGGGAACGCCTACGAGCAGTACTTC
CASSYGSGNAYEQYF
>.|16|TRBJ1-1|TRBV12-3/TRBV12-4|.
TGTGCCAGCAGTCCCCACCGCGGGCGGTTCGACACTGAAGCTTTCTTT
CASSPHRGRFDTEAFF
>.|14|TRBJ2-1|TRBV19|.
TGTGCCAGTAGCCGGGACGCAGTCGGCAATGAGCAGTTCTTC
CASSRDAVGNEQFF
>once|13|TRBJ2-2|TRBV6-5|.
TGTGCCAGCTCTCGCGAGGGGGTCGGGGAGCTGTTTTTT
CASSREGVGELFF
>.|13|TRBJ1-6|TRBV12-3/TRBV12-4|TRBD1
TGTGCCAGCAGCGGGACAGGTTATTCACCCCTCCACTTT
CASSGTGYSPLHF